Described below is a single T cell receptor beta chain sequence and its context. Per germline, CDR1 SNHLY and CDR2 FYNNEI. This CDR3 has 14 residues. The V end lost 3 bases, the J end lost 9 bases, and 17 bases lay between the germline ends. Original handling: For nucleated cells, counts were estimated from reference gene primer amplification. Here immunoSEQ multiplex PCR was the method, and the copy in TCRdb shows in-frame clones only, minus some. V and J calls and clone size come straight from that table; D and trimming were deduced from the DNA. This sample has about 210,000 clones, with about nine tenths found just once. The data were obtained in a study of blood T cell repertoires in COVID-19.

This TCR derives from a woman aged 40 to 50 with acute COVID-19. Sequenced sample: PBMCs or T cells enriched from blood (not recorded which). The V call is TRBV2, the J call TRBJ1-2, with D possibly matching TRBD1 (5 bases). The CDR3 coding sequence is TGTGCCAGCAGTGACAGGGCCGAGTCTTATCGCTACACCTTC. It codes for CASSDRAESYRYTF.